Listed here are 5 T cell receptor beta chains from one sample, sequenced in a study of T cells in Graves' hyperthyroidism and ophthalmopathy. Amplified TCR beta CDR3 regions came from RNA transcripts. HTBI primers were employed in a first-round RT-PCR of the TCR CDR3. MiXCR, applied by TCRdb to the multiplex PCR reads, yields one record per CDR3 protein. This sample yields about 270,000 distinct CDR3 sequences, of which about 16% are seen a single time; 30% belongs to the top ten. Sequences were obtained from blood. The receptors here all came from a woman between 45 and 65 years old with Graves' hyperthyroidism that later progressed to Graves' ophthalmopathy.

The V call is TRBV6-4, the J call TRBJ2-1, with TRBD1 matching 8 bases. V lost 6 bases to trimming and J lost 7 bases; unmatched junction nucleotides: 8. The germline V gene has CDR1 MRHNA and CDR2 SNTAGT. This CDR3 is 14 amino acids long. In DNA form, the CDR3 reads TGTGCCAGCAGCTCTTTTAACAGGGGGAATGAGCAGTTCTTC. Amino acid sequence: CASSSFNRGNEQFF.

This clonotype appeared once. CDR3 nucleotides: TGTGCCAGCGGCTCGGGACAGGGAGGCTATGGCTACACCTTC. Protein: CASGSGQGGYGYTF. V usage is TRBV7-3 and J usage is TRBJ1-2; 9 bases agree with TRBD1. Trimming removed 8 bases from V and 4 bases from J; junction bases left unmatched: 8. This CDR3 contains 14 residues. Germline CDR1 SGHTA, CDR2 FQGTGA.

This chain joins TRBV6-5 and TRBJ1-1; D gene uncertain. The CDR3 consists of 14 residues. V shed 4 bases and J shed 6 bases, with 15 bases lying between them. Germline loops: CDR1 MNHEY, CDR2 SVGAGI. DNA for the CDR3: TGTGCCAGCAGTTCCGGGGAGAACCTCCCTGAAGCTTTCTTT. It translates to CASSSGENLPEAFF.

This chain joins TRBV4-1 and TRBJ2-2; 11 nucleotides match TRBD2. Trimming at V came to 1 base and at J to 3 bases, leaving 1 base not matched to a gene. This CDR3 region has 16 residues. Germline values: CDR1 MGHRA, CDR2 YSYEKL. The CDR3 DNA sequence: TGCGCCAGCAGCCAAGGACTAGCGGGGTACACCGGGGAGCTGTTTTTT. Its protein is CASSQGLAGYTGELFF.

Ten or more counts support this clonotype. The rearrangement links TRBV18 to TRBJ2-2, with D maybe TRBD2 (6 bases). Germline CDR1 reads KGHSH; CDR2 reads LQKENI. With 0 bases removed from V and 4 bases from J, the gap between germline ends came to 12 bases. The CDR3 spans 16 residues. This chain's CDR3 is CASSPPTGESTGELFF. CDR3 nucleotides: TGTGCCAGCTCACCACCGACGGGAGAGAGCACCGGGGAGCTGTTTTTT.